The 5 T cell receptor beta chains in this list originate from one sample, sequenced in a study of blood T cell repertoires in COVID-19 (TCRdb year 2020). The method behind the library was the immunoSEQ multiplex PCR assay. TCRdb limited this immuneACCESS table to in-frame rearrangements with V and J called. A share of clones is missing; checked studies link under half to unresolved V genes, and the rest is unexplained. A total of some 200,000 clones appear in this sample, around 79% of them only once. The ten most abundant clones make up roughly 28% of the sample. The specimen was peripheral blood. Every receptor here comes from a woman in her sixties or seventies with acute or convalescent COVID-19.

CDR3 coding DNA: TGTGCCATCAGTGAGAAATTAGCGGGAGTTTGGTACAATGAGCAGTTCTTC. This gives the protein CAISEKLAGVWYNEQFF. The genes are TRBV10-3 and TRBJ2-1, with TRBD2 identical over 9 bases. Germline V gives CDR1 ENHRY, CDR2 SYGVKD. The CDR3 is 17 residues long. Trimming at V came to 2 bases and at J to 4 bases, leaving 9 bases not matched to a gene.

CDR3 nucleotide sequence: TGCGCCAGCAGCCAAGGCCTGCGGGAGAATACGCAGTATTTT. Translating gives CASSQGLRENTQYF. The chain couples TRBV4-1 to TRBJ2-3; TRBD2 aligns across 7 bases. V lost 1 base and J lost 7; bases outside the gene matches: 5. The germline gives CDR1 MGHRA, CDR2 YSYEKL. The length of the CDR3 is 14 residues.

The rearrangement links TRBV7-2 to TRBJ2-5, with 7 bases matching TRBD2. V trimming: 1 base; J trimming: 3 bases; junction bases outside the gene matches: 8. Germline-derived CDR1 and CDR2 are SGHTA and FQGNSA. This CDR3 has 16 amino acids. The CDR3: CASSLERGGSKETQYF. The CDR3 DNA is TGTGCCAGCAGCTTAGAGAGAGGCGGGAGCAAAGAGACCCAGTACTTC. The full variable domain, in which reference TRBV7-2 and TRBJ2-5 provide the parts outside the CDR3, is GAGVSQSPSNKVTEKGKDVELRCDPISGHTALYWYRQSLGQGLEFLIYFQGNSAPDKSGLPSDRFSAERTGGSVSTLTIQRTQQEDSAVYLCASSLERGGSKETQYFGPGTRLLVL.

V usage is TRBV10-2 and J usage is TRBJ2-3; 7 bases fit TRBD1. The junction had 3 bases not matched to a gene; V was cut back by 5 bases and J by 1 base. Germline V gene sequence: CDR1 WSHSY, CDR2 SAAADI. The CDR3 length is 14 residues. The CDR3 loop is CASSLGQGTDTQYF. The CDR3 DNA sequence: TGCGCCAGCAGTCTAGGACAGGGCACAGATACGCAGTATTTT.

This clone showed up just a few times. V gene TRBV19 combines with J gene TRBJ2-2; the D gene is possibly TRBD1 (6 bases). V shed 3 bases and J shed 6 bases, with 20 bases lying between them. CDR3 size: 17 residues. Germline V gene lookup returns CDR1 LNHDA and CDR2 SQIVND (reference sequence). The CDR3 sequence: CASSILVGRGRAGELFF. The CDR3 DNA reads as TGTGCCAGTAGTATTCTAGTGGGCAGGGGCCGGGCCGGGGAGCTGTTTTTT. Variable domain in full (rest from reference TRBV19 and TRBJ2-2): DGGITQSPKYLFRKEGQNVTLSCEQNLNHDAMYWYRQDPGQGLRLIYYSQIVNDFQKGDIAEGYSVSREKKESFPLTVTSAQKNPTAFYLCASSILVGRGRAGELFFGEGSRLTVL.